Reported below is one T cell receptor beta chain. V was clipped by 2 bases and J by 3 bases, with 20 bases between them. Looked up from germline, CDR1 is MNHNS and CDR2 is SASEGT. The CDR3 totals 17 residues. The data are from a study of graft-versus-host responses after intestinal transplantation. TCRdb keeps only in-frame clones here, not all; method: immunoSEQ multiplex PCR. Of roughly 60,000 clones listed, around 90% are singletons. The sequenced sample was PBMCs, obtained 26 days after transplant. This sequence joins TRBV6-1 and TRBJ2-7; D is possibly TRBD1 (5 bases). The receptor's source is a human patient who received an intestinal transplant, so some T cells may come from the graft donor. Written as DNA, the CDR3 is TGTGCCAGCAGTGAATCGGCAGGCCCAGGGAACGGCTACGAGCAGTACGTC. As protein: CASSESAGPGNGYEQYV.